One and the same sample provided the 19 T cell receptor beta chains below, sequenced in a study of OX40 agonist ivuxolimab in advanced cancers. The library was produced with the immunoSEQ multiplex PCR assay. TCRdb obtained this table from immuneACCESS and retained in-frame rearrangements with V and J assigned. These tables miss some clones; where compared with another copy, unresolved V genes account for less than half of the shortfall, and the remainder is unexplained. In this sample the table shows about 80,000 clones, around 90% of which occur a single time. The ten largest clonotypes hold around 4.4% of the sample. Sequencing was performed on CD4+ or CD8+ T cells sorted from blood, taken in a trial of the OX40 agonist ivuxolimab. The receptor source for this set is an adult with an advanced solid tumor such as melanoma, head and neck, liver or kidney cancer.

The rearrangement links TRBV19 to TRBJ1-3; D not resolved. This CDR3 spans 15 amino acids. Looked up from germline, CDR1 is LNHDA and CDR2 is SQIVND (reference sequence). V shed 4 bases and J shed 4 bases, with 14 bases lying between them. The CDR3 reads CASSTAGSAGNTIYF. The CDR3 coding sequence is TGTGCCAGTAGTACCGCCGGATCCGCAGGAAACACCATATATTTT.

This chain uses TRBV4-1 with TRBJ2-2, with D possibly TRBD1 on 5 matching bases. The germline CDR1 and CDR2 sequences are MGHRA and YSYEKL. The length of the CDR3 is 16 residues. The germline V and J ends were trimmed by 0 bases and 3 bases, with 11 bases remaining between them. CDR3 sequence reads: CASSQDRRVDTGELFF. In DNA, the CDR3 is TGCGCCAGCAGCCAAGACCGCAGGGTTGACACCGGGGAGCTGTTTTTT.

The V and J genes are TRBV6-5 and TRBJ2-7, with 9 nucleotides matching TRBD2. The V gene's germline CDR1 is MNHEY and CDR2 SVGAGI. The trim removed 8 bases at V and 2 bases at J, leaving 10 bases unmatched. The CDR3 covers 15 residues. The CDR3: CASYPTSGIPYEQYF. The CDR3 DNA follows: TGTGCCAGCTACCCGACTAGCGGAATACCCTACGAGCAGTACTTC.

V usage is TRBV28 and J usage is TRBJ2-1, with 7 bases identical to TRBD2. CDR1 and CDR2 from the germline V gene are MDHEN and SYDVKM. The CDR3 spans 15 residues. The trim removed 5 bases at V and 6 bases at J, leaving 10 bases unmatched. The CDR3 DNA reads TGTGCCAGCAGTCCCAGCAAGACTAGCCCCAATGAGCAGTTCTTC. It translates to CASSPSKTSPNEQFF.

This clone was found once. This chain uses TRBV6-5 with TRBJ2-7, with 7 bases lining up with TRBD1. Unmatched junction bases numbered 9, after V lost 8 bases and J lost 2 bases. Germline V CDR1 and CDR2: MNHEY, SVGAGI. The CDR3 has 14 residues. The CDR3, as DNA: TGTGCCAGCGGACTCTACAGGGGACCCTACGAGCAGTACTTC. This gives the protein CASGLYRGPYEQYF.

This clone was observed a single time. V is TRBV4-2 and J is TRBJ1-4; 10 bases match TRBD1. The CDR3 totals 15 residues. Germline CDR1 is LGHNA and CDR2 is YNFKEQ. The trim removed 1 base at V and 7 bases at J, leaving 3 bases unmatched. CDR3 region: CASSQVRTGGEKLFF. The CDR3 nucleotides read TGTGCCAGCAGCCAAGTGCGGACAGGGGGTGAAAAACTGTTTTTT.

The CDR3 loop is CASSPQSGNYEQYF. The CDR3 nucleotides are TGTGCCAGCAGTCCCCAGTCGGGAAACTACGAGCAGTACTTC. The chain combines TRBV6-5 with TRBJ2-7, with a weak D call TRBD2 (5 bases). Deletions cut 5 bases from V and 3 bases from J, with 14 bases between. The V gene's germline CDR1 is MNHEY and CDR2 SVGAGI. The CDR3 consists of 14 residues.

The CDR3 DNA is TGTGCCAGCAGCTCAGGACGGCTCAATCAGCCCCAGCATTTT. It codes for CASSSGRLNQPQHF. The J gene is TRBJ1-5, the V gene TRBV7-2; D gene ambiguous. CDR3 length: 14 residues. Germline CDR1 is SGHTA and CDR2 is FQGNSA. With 4 bases removed from V and 3 bases from J, the gap between germline ends came to 10 bases. Filled out from reference TRBV7-2 and TRBJ1-5, the complete variable domain reads GAGVSQSPSNKVTEKGKDVELRCDPISGHTALYWYRQSLGQGLEFLIYFQGNSAPDKSGLPSDRFSAERTGGSVSTLTIQRTQQEDSAVYLCASSSGRLNQPQHFGDGTRLSIL.

This clone was detected only once. The gene calls are TRBV4-3 and TRBJ1-2; D gene unclear. Trimming took 0 bases from V and 4 from J, leaving 12 bases between them. Germline CDR1 and CDR2: LGHNA and YSLEER. This CDR3 region has 15 residues. The CDR3: CASSQDSSRAYGYTF. In DNA form, the CDR3 reads TGCGCCAGCAGCCAAGATAGTTCAAGGGCCTATGGCTACACCTTC.

The gene calls are TRBV7-9 and TRBJ2-5, with D tentatively TRBD2 (6 bases). Germline CDR1 reads SEHNR; CDR2 reads FQNEAQ (reference sequence). The length of the CDR3 is 16 residues. V dropped 3 bases and J dropped 2 bases, with 16 bases sitting between them. In nucleotides, the CDR3 is TGTGCCAGCAGCTTTCAGATCGCAGGGAGGCAAGAGACCCAGTACTTC. This sequence encodes CASSFQIAGRQETQYF.

The genes are TRBV28 and TRBJ2-5; the D is unclear. Germline V lookup: CDR1 MDHEN, CDR2 SYDVKM. Trimming took 2 bases from V and 1 from J, leaving 11 bases between them. The CDR3 length is 15 residues. The CDR3 nucleotides are TGTGCCAGCAGTTTAAGGGTTGGCCGCCAAGAGACCCAGTACTTC. Translating gives CASSLRVGRQETQYF. The whole variable domain, filled in from reference TRBV28 and TRBJ2-5, reads DVKVTQSSRYLVKRTGEKVFLECVQDMDHENMFWYRQDPGLGLRLIYFSYDVKMKEKGDIPEGYSVSREKKERFSLILESASTNQTSMYLCASSLRVGRQETQYFGPGTRLLVL.

V and J are TRBV30 and TRBJ1-3; no firm D call. Germline V gene lookup returns CDR1 GTSNPN and CDR2 SVGIG (reference sequence). V was trimmed by 1 base and J by 1 base, leaving 5 bases between them. The CDR3 runs 13 residues. Written as DNA, the CDR3 is TGTGCCTGGAGTGATGTATCTGGAAACACCATATATTTT. Encoded protein: CAWSDVSGNTIYF.

The chain employs TRBV28 and TRBJ2-4; D gene ambiguous. Trimming left V 7 bases short and J 1 base short, with 5 bases between. Germline loops: CDR1 MDHEN, CDR2 SYDVKM. The CDR3 has 12 amino acids. CDR3 loop: CASTHAKNIQYF. CDR3 coding DNA: TGTGCCAGCACTCATGCCAAAAACATTCAGTACTTC.

The chain combines TRBV28 with TRBJ2-4; D is possibly TRBD1 (6 bases). Germline-derived CDR1 and CDR2 are MDHEN and SYDVKM. The CDR3 is 14 residues long. The ends were cut back, 6 bases at V and 4 bases at J, with 13 bases in the middle. The CDR3 reads CASRPGTRKNIQYF. CDR3 coding DNA: TGTGCCAGCAGACCCGGGACAAGAAAAAACATTCAGTACTTC.

The V call is TRBV7-2, the J call TRBJ2-2, with D tentatively TRBD1 (7 bases). The CDR3 covers 16 residues. V shed 4 bases and J shed 0 bases, with 12 bases lying between them. From germline, CDR1 is SGHTA and CDR2 FQGNSA. CDR3 region: CASSYQGGSNTGELFF. The CDR3 DNA reads as TGTGCCAGCAGCTACCAGGGGGGATCGAACACCGGGGAGCTGTTTTTT.

The chain has TRBV9 and TRBJ1-3; D might be TRBD1 (5 bases). Germline CDR1 reads SGDLS; CDR2 reads YYNGEE. The CDR3 extends over 14 amino acids. Trimming pared 3 bases from V and 3 bases from J, leaving 10 bases between. The DNA of the CDR3 is TGTGCCAGCAGCGCCCGGCAGGGTGGAAACACCATATATTTT. Encoded protein: CASSARQGGNTIYF.

CDR3 loop: CASSLEVRGHEQYF. CDR3 in DNA: TGCGCCAGCAGCTTGGAAGTCAGGGGCCACGAGCAGTACTTC. V and J are TRBV5-1 and TRBJ2-7; D perhaps matches TRBD1 (6 bases). There are 14 residues in the CDR3. Trimming removed 0 bases at V and 5 bases at J, with 12 bases between. CDR1 and CDR2 from the germline V gene are SGHRS and YFSETQ.

The rearrangement links TRBV6-4 to TRBJ2-1, with 16 bases matching TRBD2. J lost 9 bases, V lost 6 bases, and 8 bases had no gene match. The CDR3 has 16 residues. Per the germline V gene, CDR1 is MRHNA and CDR2 is SNTAGT. The CDR3 DNA reads TGTGCCAGCAGCCGACAGGGACTAGCGGGAGGGGTTGAGCAGTTCTTC. It yields the protein CASSRQGLAGGVEQFF.

The gene calls are TRBV27 and TRBJ2-5; D is tentatively TRBD1 or TRBD2 (6 bases each). Trimming left V 7 bases short and J 13 bases short, with 19 bases between. The CDR3 is 12 residues long. In germline, CDR1 is MNHEY, CDR2 SMNVEV (reference sequence). The chain's CDR3 is CASTRPGGVTYF. CDR3 bases: TGTGCCAGCACCCGCCCCGGGGGCGTAACGTACTTC.